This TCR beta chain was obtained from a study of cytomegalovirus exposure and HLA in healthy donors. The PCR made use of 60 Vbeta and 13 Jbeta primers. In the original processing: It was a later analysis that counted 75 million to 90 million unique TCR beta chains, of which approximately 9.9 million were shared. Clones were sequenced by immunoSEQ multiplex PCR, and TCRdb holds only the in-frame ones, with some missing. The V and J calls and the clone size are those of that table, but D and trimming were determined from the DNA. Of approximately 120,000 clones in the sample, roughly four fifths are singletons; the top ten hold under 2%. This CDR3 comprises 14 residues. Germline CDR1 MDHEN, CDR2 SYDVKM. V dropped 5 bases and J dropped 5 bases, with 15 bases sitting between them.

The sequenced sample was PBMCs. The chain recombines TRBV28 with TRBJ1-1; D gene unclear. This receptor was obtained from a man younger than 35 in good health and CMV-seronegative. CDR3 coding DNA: TGTGCCAGCAGTCACCCTTTTAGTTGGACTGAAGCTTTCTTT. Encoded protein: CASSHPFSWTEAFF.